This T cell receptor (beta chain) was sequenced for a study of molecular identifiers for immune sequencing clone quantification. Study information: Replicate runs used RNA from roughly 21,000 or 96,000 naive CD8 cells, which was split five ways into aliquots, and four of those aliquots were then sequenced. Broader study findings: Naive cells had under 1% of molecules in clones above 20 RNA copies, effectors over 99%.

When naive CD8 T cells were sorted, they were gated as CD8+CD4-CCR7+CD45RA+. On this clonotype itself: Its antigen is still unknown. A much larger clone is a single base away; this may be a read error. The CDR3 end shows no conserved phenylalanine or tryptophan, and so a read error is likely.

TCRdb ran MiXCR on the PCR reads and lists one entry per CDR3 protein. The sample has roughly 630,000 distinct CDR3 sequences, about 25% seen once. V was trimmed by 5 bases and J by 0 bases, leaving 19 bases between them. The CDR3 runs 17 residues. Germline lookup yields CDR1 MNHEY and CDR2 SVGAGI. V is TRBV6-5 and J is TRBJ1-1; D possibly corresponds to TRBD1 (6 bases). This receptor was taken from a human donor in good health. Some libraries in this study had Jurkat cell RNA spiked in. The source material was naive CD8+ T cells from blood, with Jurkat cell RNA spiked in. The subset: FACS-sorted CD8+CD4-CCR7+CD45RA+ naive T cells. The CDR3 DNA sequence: TGTGCCAGCAGTGTGAATCACAGGGAAGGGCTGAACACTGAAGCTTTCCTT. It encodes CASSVNHREGLNTEAFL.